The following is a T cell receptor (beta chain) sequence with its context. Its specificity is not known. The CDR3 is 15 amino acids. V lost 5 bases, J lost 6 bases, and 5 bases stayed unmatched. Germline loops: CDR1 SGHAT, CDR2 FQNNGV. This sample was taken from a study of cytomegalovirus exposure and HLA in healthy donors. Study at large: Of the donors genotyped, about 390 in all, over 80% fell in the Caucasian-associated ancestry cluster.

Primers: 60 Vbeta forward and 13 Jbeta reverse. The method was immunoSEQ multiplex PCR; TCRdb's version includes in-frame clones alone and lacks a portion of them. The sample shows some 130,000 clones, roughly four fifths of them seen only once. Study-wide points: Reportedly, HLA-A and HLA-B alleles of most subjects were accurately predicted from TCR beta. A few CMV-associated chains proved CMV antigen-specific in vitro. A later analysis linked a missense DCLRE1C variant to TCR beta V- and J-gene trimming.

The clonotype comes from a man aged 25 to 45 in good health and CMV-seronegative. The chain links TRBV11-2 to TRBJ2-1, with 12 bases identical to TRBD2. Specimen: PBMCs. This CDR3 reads CASSTRTSGANEQFF. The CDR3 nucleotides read TGTGCCAGCAGCACCCGGACTAGCGGGGCCAATGAGCAGTTCTTC.